This TCR beta chain comes out of a study of HIV-infected children after antiretroviral therapy interruption. Turning to the study itself: Median age was approximately 9.5 years (interruption) and about 8 years (continuous).

Treatment reported: PENTA 11 planned treatment interruption arm or continuous ART arm. At least 24 weeks of at least three-drug ART, in children 2 to 15 years. Only samples with at least 5 million viable PBMCs qualified. Trimming removed 10 bases from V and 3 bases from J, with 11 bases in between. The CDR3 extends over 12 amino acids. This clonotype was recorded at least ten times. Antigen unknown. Study results and limitations: By the end of treatment interruption, naive CD4+ clonality (Gini) increased.

A 3' RACE protocol on RNA, with unique molecular identifiers, produced the TCR library. One entry per CDR3 protein results from TCRdb running MiXCR on the 3' RACE reads. The sample yields some 90,000 distinct CDR3 sequences, 5.5% to 8.5% seen once. The sequences come from CD45RA+ CD4+ T cells from PBMCs, pooled from several time points, collected from a donor given antiretroviral therapy, either interrupted or continuous. Subset defined: naive CD4+ CD45RA+ CD45RO- T cells. The chain employs TRBV12-3 or TRBV12-4 and TRBJ2-3, with D perhaps TRBD2 (6 bases). The sequence was collected from a pool of human donors with HIV. CDR3 amino acids: CATGGETDTQYF. The CDR3 coding sequence is TGTGCCACGGGCGGGGAGACAGATACGCAGTATTTT.